This entry lists 29 T cell receptor beta chains sequenced from one sample in a study of PD-1 blockade in mismatch repair-deficient tumors. Generated by immunoSEQ multiplex PCR, the TCRdb table keeps only in-frame clones and is missing some. This sample has around 49,000 clones, with 77% found just once. This specimen consisted of PBMCs, obtained before pembrolizumab treatment. The source is an adult with mismatch repair-deficient cancer.

The V gene is TRBV4-2, the J gene TRBJ2-3; 7 bases fit TRBD1. Trimming at V came to 0 bases and at J to 2 bases, leaving 8 bases not matched to a gene. The CDR3 covers 17 residues. CDR1 is LGHNA, CDR2 YNFKEQ, per germline. CDR3 sequence reads: CASSQDKDRSLTDTQYF. In DNA form, the CDR3 reads TGTGCCAGCAGCCAAGATAAGGACAGGTCCCTCACAGATACGCAGTATTTT.

This clone has more than one count but fewer than ten. CDR3 loop: CASSLGLQGTGGELFF. In nucleotides, the CDR3 is TGTGCCAGCAGCTTAGGCCTCCAGGGGACGGGCGGGGAGCTGTTTTTT. The chain employs TRBV13 and TRBJ2-2; D might be TRBD1 (6 bases). Germline-derived CDR1 and CDR2 are PRHDT and FYEKMQ (reference sequence). The CDR3 is 16 amino acids. Trimming stripped 0 bases from V and 7 bases from J, with 15 bases between. The whole variable domain, filled in from reference TRBV13 and TRBJ2-2, reads AAGVIQSPRHLIKEKRETATLKCYPIPRHDTVYWYQQGPGQDPQFLISFYEKMQSDKGSIPDRFSAQQFSDYHSELNMSSLELGDSALYFCASSLGLQGTGGELFFGEGSRLTVL.

This clone was seen a handful of times. This chain links TRBV5-1 with TRBJ2-3; unclear D gene. Germline CDR1 reads SGHRS; CDR2 reads YFSETQ. This CDR3 contains 14 residues. V was trimmed by 0 bases and J by 0 bases, leaving 5 bases between them. CDR3 DNA sequence: TGCGCCAGCAGCTTGGGCGGAAGCACAGATACGCAGTATTTT. Protein: CASSLGGSTDTQYF.

This chain connects TRBV6-5 to TRBJ1-5, with 7 positions matching TRBD1. V shed 7 bases and J 10 bases; nucleotides not matched to a gene: 13. CDR1 and CDR2 from the germline V gene are MNHEY and SVGAGI. This CDR3 has 14 amino acids. The CDR3 here is CASILDRRRGPQHF. For the CDR3, the DNA is TGTGCCAGCATTCTGGACAGGCGGCGGGGACCCCAGCATTTT.

The genes are TRBV25-1 and TRBJ1-2; 9 bases match TRBD1. CDR1 and CDR2 from the germline V gene are MGHDK and SYGVNS. V was pared by 3 bases and J by 8 bases, with 7 bases of the junction left unmatched. The CDR3 totals 14 residues. The CDR3 bases are TGTGCCAGCAGTGACACAGGGGGCTACCACGGCTACACCTTC. Residues: CASSDTGGYHGYTF.

V gene TRBV19 combines with J gene TRBJ1-2; D is possibly TRBD1 (5 bases). V shed 5 bases and J shed 1 base, with 8 bases lying between them. This CDR3 spans 13 amino acids. CDR1 is LNHDA, CDR2 SQIVND, per germline (reference sequence). This CDR3 reads CASSVDSNYGYTF. CDR3 bases: TGTGCCAGTAGTGTCGACAGTAACTATGGCTACACCTTC.

The chain has TRBV7-3 and TRBJ2-1; D gene unclear. Trimming pared 2 bases from V and 10 bases from J, leaving 9 bases between. The CDR3 length is 12 residues. Germline CDR1 and CDR2: SGHTA and FQGTGA. CDR3 coding DNA: TGTGCCAGCAGCTTATCTGGGTACGAGCAGTTCTTC. This translates into CASSLSGYEQFF. Full variable domain (rest looked up from reference TRBV7-3 and TRBJ2-1): GAGVSQTPSNKVTEKGKYVELRCDPISGHTALYWYRQSLGQGPEFLIYFQGTGAADDSGLPNDRFFAVRPEGSVSTLKIQRTERGDSAVYLCASSLSGYEQFFGPGTRLTVL.

The chain joins TRBV7-2 to TRBJ1-5; D is ambiguous. The CDR3 sequence is 15 residues long. The germline V gene has CDR1 SGHTA and CDR2 FQGNSA. The ends were cut back, 2 bases at V and 2 bases at J, with 10 bases in the middle. The CDR3 sequence: CASSLTRGGNQPQHF. CDR3 bases: TGTGCCAGCAGCTTAACACGGGGTGGCAATCAGCCCCAGCATTTT.

J is TRBJ1-2 and V is TRBV11-2; unclear D gene. The CDR3 is 15 residues long. From germline, CDR1 is SGHAT and CDR2 FQNNGV. The ends were cut back, 4 bases at V and 2 bases at J, with 14 bases in the middle. The DNA for the CDR3 is TGTGCCAGCAGCTCGGACCGCCGGGAGAACTATGGCTACACCTTC. Encoded protein: CASSSDRRENYGYTF.

This clone came up a few times. The chain combines TRBV28 with TRBJ1-2; 9 positions agree with TRBD1. The V segment lost 2 bases and the J segment 6 bases; nucleotides outside the gene matches: 4. Germline-derived CDR1 and CDR2 are MDHEN and SYDVKM. There are 14 residues in the CDR3. In DNA, the CDR3 is TGTGCCAGCAGTTTAGACAGGGGGTGGGATGGCTACACCTTC. Protein product: CASSLDRGWDGYTF.

The CDR3 coding sequence is TGTGCCTGGAGTGGCGGCCAGGCTGAAGCTTTCTTT. Translating it yields CAWSGGQAEAFF. The chain couples TRBV30 to TRBJ1-1; no clear D gene. The CDR3 is 12 residues long. The V gene's germline CDR1 is GTSNPN and CDR2 SVGIG (reference sequence). Trimming took 1 base from V and 6 from J, leaving 9 bases between them.

In DNA, the CDR3 is TGTGCCACCAGCAGAGATGGCACGGGAACTGAAGCTTTCTTT. It encodes CATSRDGTGTEAFF. The chain links TRBV15 to TRBJ1-1; D is ambiguous. CDR3 length equals 14 residues. V was cut by 0 bases and J by 5 bases, with 10 bases left in between. CDR1 is LNHNV, CDR2 YYDKDF, per germline (reference sequence). Looking up the rest from reference TRBV15 and TRBJ1-1 gives the full variable domain: DAMVIQNPRYQVTQFGKPVTLSCSQTLNHNVMYWYQQKSSQAPKLLFHYYDKDFNNEADTPDNFQSRRPNTSFCFLDIRSPGLGDTAMYLCATSRDGTGTEAFFGQGTRLTVV.

The V gene is TRBV9, the J gene TRBJ2-5; D might be TRBD1 (6 bases). Germline V gene sequence: CDR1 SGDLS, CDR2 YYNGEE. CDR3 size: 14 residues. V lost 8 bases to trimming and J lost 2 bases, with 16 bases between them. CDR3 protein: CASSRDNGQETQYF. In DNA, the CDR3 is TGTGCCAGTAGTCGGGACAATGGGCAAGAGACCCAGTACTTC.

This rearrangement joins TRBV5-1 to TRBJ2-3; no definite D call. Trimming removed 0 bases at V and 2 bases at J, with 10 bases between. The CDR3 totals 15 residues. CDR1 SGHRS and CDR2 YFSETQ come from the germline V gene. DNA for the CDR3: TGCGCCAGCAGCTTGGAAGGCGTCTTCACAGATACGCAGTATTTT. Its translation is CASSLEGVFTDTQYF.

CDR3 DNA: TGTGCCACCAGCGGCCAAGCGGGACGAACCTACAATGAGCAGTTCTTC. Protein: CATSGQAGRTYNEQFF. The chain joins TRBV15 to TRBJ2-1; 7 bases agree with TRBD2. Germline values: CDR1 LNHNV, CDR2 YYDKDF (reference sequence). This CDR3 spans 16 amino acids. V lost 5 bases and J lost 2; bases outside the gene matches: 9.

The chain links TRBV7-4 to TRBJ1-1, with D uncertain. The CDR3 length is 9 residues. CDR1 SGHVT and CDR2 SQSDAQ come from the germline V gene. The V and J ends lost 8 bases and 4 bases respectively, with 2 bases between them. The CDR3 sequence: CASLTEAFF. DNA of the CDR3: TGTGCCAGCCTCACTGAAGCTTTCTTT. The whole variable domain, remainder taken from reference TRBV7-4 and TRBJ1-1, is GAGVSQSPRYKVAKRGRDVALRCDSISGHVTLYWYRQTLGQGSEVLTYSQSDAQRDKSGRPSGRFSAERPERSVSTLKIQRTEQGDSAVYLCASLTEAFFGQGTRLTVV.

This clone has a handful of counts. The chain combines TRBV4-1 with TRBJ2-5; unclear D gene. The V gene's germline CDR1 is MGHRA and CDR2 YSYEKL. V was pared by 1 base and J by 5 bases, with 8 bases between. The CDR3 length is 13 residues. The CDR3 spells CASSQGPGETQYF. The CDR3 bases are TGCGCCAGCAGCCAAGGGCCGGGCGAGACCCAGTACTTC.

On this clone: This sample includes further DNA sequences coding for the same CDR3. This chain uses TRBV5-1 with TRBJ2-2; D may be TRBD2 (5 bases). V lost 1 base, J lost 8 bases, and 12 bases lay in between. This CDR3 region has 14 residues. CDR1 SGHRS and CDR2 YFSETQ come from the germline V gene. This chain's CDR3 is CASSLYEGVGELFF. CDR3 nucleotide sequence: TGCGCCAGCAGCTTGTACGAGGGTGTAGGGGAGCTGTTTTTT.

The chain is built from TRBV18 and TRBJ2-7, with no clear D. Per the germline V gene, CDR1 is KGHSH and CDR2 is LQKENI. CDR3 length: 15 residues. Trimming took 3 bases from V and 2 from J, leaving 14 bases between them. This CDR3 reads CASSPGSSTPYEQYF. The DNA for the CDR3 is TGTGCCAGCTCACCTGGGTCCTCAACCCCCTACGAGCAGTACTTC.

This CDR3 is CASSLDGRTYNEQFF. CDR3 in DNA: TGTGCCAGCAGCTTGGATGGTAGGACCTACAATGAGCAGTTCTTC. This chain uses TRBV5-4 with TRBJ2-1, with D hard to call. Germline V CDR1 and CDR2: SGHNT, YYREEE (reference sequence). With 0 bases removed from V and 2 bases from J, the gap between germline ends came to 9 bases. The CDR3 is made up of 15 amino acids. The variable domain in full, completed from reference TRBV5-4 and TRBJ2-1, reads ETGVTQSPTHLIKTRGQQVTLRCSSQSGHNTVSWYQQALGQGPQFIFQYYREEENGRGNFPPRFSGLQFPNYSSELNVNALELDDSALYLCASSLDGRTYNEQFFGPGTRLTVL.

The chain has TRBV5-8 and TRBJ1-2, with unresolved D. The CDR3 has 13 amino acids. V dropped 4 bases and J dropped 7 bases, with 14 bases sitting between them. Looked up from germline, CDR1 is SGHTS and CDR2 is YDEGEE. The CDR3 DNA reads TGTGCCAGCAGCCTGGTTTCAGGTAGTGGCTACACCTTC. Protein product: CASSLVSGSGYTF.

The J gene is TRBJ2-2, the V gene TRBV9; TRBD2 is a possible D gene (5 bases). Germline-derived CDR1 and CDR2 are SGDLS and YYNGEE. The CDR3 has 13 residues. Trimming removed 2 bases from V and 5 bases from J, with 7 bases in between. DNA of the CDR3: TGTGCCAGCAGCGTTGAGGGAACCGGGGAGCTGTTTTTT. This codes for CASSVEGTGELFF.

The genes are TRBV4-1 and TRBJ2-7, with TRBD2 as a possible D gene (6 bases). With 4 bases removed from V and 5 bases from J, the gap between germline ends came to 12 bases. The CDR3 has 13 residues. CDR1 and CDR2 from the germline V gene are MGHRA and YSYEKL. The CDR3 protein is CASSRLASDEQYF. The CDR3 DNA sequence: TGCGCCAGCAGCCGGCTAGCGAGTGACGAGCAGTACTTC.

The chain joins TRBV7-3 to TRBJ2-5, with D possibly matching TRBD2 (6 bases). This CDR3 comprises 13 residues. Germline CDR1 reads SGHTA; CDR2 reads FQGTGA. V shed 3 bases and J shed 5 bases, with 10 bases lying between them. DNA of the CDR3: TGTGCCAGCAGCTTCTCTAGCGATGAGACCCAGTACTTC. Its protein product is CASSFSSDETQYF. The full variable domain, rest sourced from reference TRBV7-3 and TRBJ2-5, is GAGVSQTPSNKVTEKGKYVELRCDPISGHTALYWYRQSLGQGPEFLIYFQGTGAADDSGLPNDRFFAVRPEGSVSTLKIQRTERGDSAVYLCASSFSSDETQYFGPGTRLLVL.

The rearrangement links TRBV30 to TRBJ1-2, with TRBD1 identical over 8 bases. Trimming removed 2 bases from V and 8 bases from J; junction bases left unmatched: 7. The germline gives CDR1 GTSNPN, CDR2 SVGIG (reference sequence). This CDR3 region has 13 residues. DNA of the CDR3: TGTGCCTGGAGTAGGGACAGGCCAGGCGGCTACACCTTC. Protein product: CAWSRDRPGGYTF.

This chain uses TRBV6-1 with TRBJ1-1; 10 nucleotides match TRBD1. The CDR3 consists of 16 residues. Germline V gene lookup returns CDR1 MNHNS and CDR2 SASEGT. V gave up 1 base and J gave up 4 bases; unmatched junction bases: 6. The CDR3 DNA sequence: TGTGCCAGCAGTGAAGGTCCCCGGACAGGGGGCACTGAAGCTTTCTTT. This gives the protein CASSEGPRTGGTEAFF.

The rearrangement joins TRBV6-5 to TRBJ2-3, with D possibly TRBD1 on 5 matching bases. Trimming removed 6 bases at V and 6 bases at J, with 10 bases between. This CDR3 has 12 amino acids. Germline loops: CDR1 MNHEY, CDR2 SVGAGI. CDR3 nucleotides: TGTGCCAGCAGCCCCAACAGGGATACGCAGTATTTT. Residues: CASSPNRDTQYF.

V and J are TRBV6-5 and TRBJ1-2; no clear D. The CDR3 covers 13 residues. Germline CDR1 and CDR2: MNHEY and SVGAGI. Trimming pared 6 bases from V and 2 bases from J, leaving 10 bases between. The chain's CDR3 is CASSPDGNYGYTF. The CDR3 DNA follows: TGTGCCAGCAGCCCCGACGGGAACTATGGCTACACCTTC.

This chain connects TRBV7-9 to TRBJ2-7, with TRBD1 matching 10 bases. The CDR3 consists of 16 residues. The germline gives CDR1 SEHNR, CDR2 FQNEAQ (reference sequence). With 3 bases clipped from V and 5 bases from J, the junction kept 10 bases outside the gene matches. CDR3 nucleotide sequence: TGTGCCAGCAGCTTTGACAGGGGGCGCGAAAGGAACGAGCAGTACTTC. It is translated as CASSFDRGRERNEQYF.